Listed below are T cell receptor beta chains from one sample, sequenced in a study of T cells after yellow fever vaccination. TCRdb redid the calling of the 5' RACE reads with MiXCR, one entry per CDR3 protein. The data show roughly 96,000 distinct CDR3 sequences, 7.5% to 10% seen once. Specimen: CD8+ T cells not binding an NS4B(214-222) dextramer, sorted from PBMCs, collected about 2 weeks after the first yellow fever vaccination. The origin of the receptors is a man aged 18 to 29 who received the YFV17D yellow fever vaccine. Each CDR3 is given with its conserved first and last residue. The D gene is left open where the match is weak. Not every row has a clone size; where given, it reads once, few, many or a size class.

V: TRBV5-1
size: -
D: -
J: TRBJ2-4
DNA: TGCGCCAGCAGCTTGCGAAGAGGGTTAGAAAACATTCAGTACTTC
CDR3: CASSLRRGLENIQYF

V: TRBV7-9
size: -
D: -
J: TRBJ2-7
DNA: TGTGCCAGCAGCCCCCCGACAGGTCGAAGCTCCTACGAGCAGTACTTC
CDR3: CASSPPTGRSSYEQYF

V: TRBV29-1
size: -
D: TRBD1
J: TRBJ2-2
DNA: TGCAGCGTACTGCCTGCCAGGGGGCTAACCGGGGAGCTGTTTTTT
CDR3: CSVLPARGLTGELFF

V: TRBV24-1
size: few
D: -
J: TRBJ2-5
DNA: TGTGCCACCAGTGATGGAAAATGGACAGATAGACTCCAAGAGACCCAGTACTTC
CDR3: CATSDGKWTDRLQETQYF

V: TRBV6-2/TRBV6-3
size: -
D: TRBD2
J: TRBJ2-7
DNA: TGTGCCAGCAGTTCCCTCACTAGCGGGGAGTTCTACGAGCAGTACTTC
CDR3: CASSSLTSGEFYEQYF

V: TRBV7-8
size: -
D: -
J: TRBJ2-2
DNA: TGTGCCAGCATCGGAAATGGCGGGGTCGACACCGGGGAGCTGTTTTTT
CDR3: CASIGNGGVDTGELFF

V: TRBV27
size: -
D: TRBD1
J: TRBJ2-1
DNA: TGTGCCAGCAGTTTATCGGGGACAGGCCGACATGAGCAGTTCTTC
CDR3: CASSLSGTGRHEQFF

V: TRBV11-2
size: -
D: -
J: TRBJ1-1
DNA: TGTGCCAGCAGCTTAATGAGTATGTCTGAAGCTTTCTTT
CDR3: CASSLMSMSEAFF

V: TRBV7-8
size: -
D: -
J: TRBJ2-3
DNA: TGTGCCAGCAGCTTATGGCCTAGTGCAGATACGCAGTATTTT
CDR3: CASSLWPSADTQYF

V: TRBV12-3/TRBV12-4
size: many
D: -
J: TRBJ1-1
DNA: TGTGCCAGCAGTTTATTCGGCCCCGGGGACACTGAAGCTTTCTTT
CDR3: CASSLFGPGDTEAFF

V: TRBV11-2
size: many
D: -
J: TRBJ2-4
DNA: TGTGCCAGCGCCGGCTGGGGCATCCAGGAAAACATTCAGTACTTC
CDR3: CASAGWGIQENIQYF

V: TRBV6-2/TRBV6-3
size: -
D: -
J: TRBJ2-3
DNA: TGTGCCAGCAGTTACGGTCTAGATTCGGATACGCAGTATTTT
CDR3: CASSYGLDSDTQYF

V: TRBV6-1
size: few
D: -
J: TRBJ2-2
DNA: TGTGCCAGCAGCCGTACACAGACCGGGGAGCTGTTTTTT
CDR3: CASSRTQTGELFF

V: TRBV16
size: -
D: -
J: TRBJ2-3
DNA: TGTGCCAGCAGCCTCCAAGATACGCAGTATTTT
CDR3: CASSLQDTQYF

V: TRBV5-1
size: many
D: -
J: TRBJ2-2
DNA: TGCGCCAGCAGCTCGAAACAGGGCCCGAGGACCGGGGAGCTGTTTTTT
CDR3: CASSSKQGPRTGELFF

V: TRBV4-1
size: -
D: -
J: TRBJ1-2
DNA: TGCGCCAGAAGCCAAGATCCGGGGATCGACTATGGCTACACCTTC
CDR3: CARSQDPGIDYGYTF